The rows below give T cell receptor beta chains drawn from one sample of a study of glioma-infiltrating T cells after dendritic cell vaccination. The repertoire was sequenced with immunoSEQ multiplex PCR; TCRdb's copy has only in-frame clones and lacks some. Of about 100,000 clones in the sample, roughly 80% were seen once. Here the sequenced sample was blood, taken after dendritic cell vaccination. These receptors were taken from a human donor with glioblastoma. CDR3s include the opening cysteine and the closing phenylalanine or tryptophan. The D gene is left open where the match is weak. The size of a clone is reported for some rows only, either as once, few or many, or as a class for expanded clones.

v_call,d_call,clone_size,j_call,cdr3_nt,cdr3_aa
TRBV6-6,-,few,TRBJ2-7,TGTGCCGTCAGGGGCCAATCGCCCTCCCACGAGCAGTACTTC,CAVRGQSPSHEQYF
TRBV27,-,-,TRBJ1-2,TGTGCCAGCAGTTTCCGAGGGCAACAGAACTATGGCTACACCTTC,CASSFRGQQNYGYTF
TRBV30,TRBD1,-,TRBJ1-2,TGTGCCTGGGACCGGACAGGGTTCACCTATGGCTACACCTTC,CAWDRTGFTYGYTF
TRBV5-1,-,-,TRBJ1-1,TGCGCCAGCAGCTTGGGTCGGGTGAACACTGAAGCTTTCTTT,CASSLGRVNTEAFF
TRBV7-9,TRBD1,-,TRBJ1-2,TGTGCCACCAAAGCCGGGACAGACTATGGCTACACCTTC,CATKAGTDYGYTF
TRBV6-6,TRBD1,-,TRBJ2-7,TGTGCCAGCCACCGGACAGGGGGCGACGAGCAGTACTTC,CASHRTGGDEQYF
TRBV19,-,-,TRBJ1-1,TGTGCCAGTAGACAGGGTATCCAGACTGAAGCTTTCTTT,CASRQGIQTEAFF
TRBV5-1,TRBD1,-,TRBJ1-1,TGCGCCAGCAGCTTGTCGGGACAGGGGCTGAACACTGAAGCTTTCTTT,CASSLSGQGLNTEAFF
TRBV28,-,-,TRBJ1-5,TGTGCCAGCAGTTTACCGGGACTCAGGGCGAGCAATCAGCCCCAGCATTTT,CASSLPGLRASNQPQHF
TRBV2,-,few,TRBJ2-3,TGTGCCAAGCAGGGGCAGGGGGGAGATACGCAGTATTTT,CAKQGQGGDTQYF
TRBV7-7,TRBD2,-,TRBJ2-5,TGTGCTAGCAGTCGCCGACTAGCGGGGGGCCGGGAGACCCAGTACTTC,CASSRRLAGGRETQYF
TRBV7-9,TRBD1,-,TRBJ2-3,TGTGCCAGCAGGTCAACAGGGGGCACAGATACGCAGTATTTT,CASRSTGGTDTQYF
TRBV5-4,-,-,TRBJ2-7,TGTGCCAGCAGCTTAGACCAGGGCTCAGACGAGCAGTACTTC,CASSLDQGSDEQYF
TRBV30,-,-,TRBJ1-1,TGTGCCTGGGCCTGGACTGACGAAGCTTTCTTT,CAWAWTDEAFF
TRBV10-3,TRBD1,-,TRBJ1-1,TGTGCCATCAGTGACCCTTATAGGTCGACAGGGTCCGAGAGCACTGAAGCTTTCTTT,CAISDPYRSTGSESTEAFF
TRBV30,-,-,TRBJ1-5,TGTGCCTGGAGTCAGGGCGCCAATCAGCCCCAGCATTTT,CAWSQGANQPQHF
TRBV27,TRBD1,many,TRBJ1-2,TGTGCCAGCAGTTTAACAGGGGGCTGGGGCTACACCTTC,CASSLTGGWGYTF
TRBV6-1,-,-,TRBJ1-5,TGTGCCAGCAGTGATTCGGGAGGCAATCAGCCCCAGCATTTT,CASSDSGGNQPQHF
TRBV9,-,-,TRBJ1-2,TGTGCCAGCAGCGCCCAAACAGATTTTCTGCAGGGGGGCTACACCTTC,CASSAQTDFLQGGYTF
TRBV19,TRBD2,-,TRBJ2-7,TGTGCCAGTAGTACCCTTAGCGGGGGGGCCTACGAGCAGTACTTC,CASSTLSGGAYEQYF
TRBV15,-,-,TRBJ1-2,TGTGCCACCAGCAGACCTGGCAGGGGTACGGACTATGGCTACACCTTC,CATSRPGRGTDYGYTF
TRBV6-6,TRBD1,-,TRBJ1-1,TGTGCCAGCAGTTTCCCAAGGACAGGGGGACCTGAAGCTTTCTTT,CASSFPRTGGPEAFF
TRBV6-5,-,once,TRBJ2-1,TGTGCCAGCAGTGAGGGCCCCGAAGGCAATGAGCAGTTCTTC,CASSEGPEGNEQFF
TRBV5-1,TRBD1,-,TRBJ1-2,TGCGCCAGCAGCTTGGAATGGGGACAGGGAAATGGCTACACCTTC,CASSLEWGQGNGYTF
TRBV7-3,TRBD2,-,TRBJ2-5,TGTGCCAGCAGTAAAAGCGGGAGCAGGGAGACCCAGTACTTC,CASSKSGSRETQYF
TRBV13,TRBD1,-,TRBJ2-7,TGTGCCAGCAGCTTAGCAATCGCGGGACAGGGAGTCGAGCAGTACTTC,CASSLAIAGQGVEQYF
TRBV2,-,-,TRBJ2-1,TGTGCCAGCAGTGGGCGGGACGCCTACAATGAGCAGTTCTTC,CASSGRDAYNEQFF
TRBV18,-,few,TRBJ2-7,TGTGCCAGCTCACCCCTCTCCTACGAGCAGTACTTC,CASSPLSYEQYF
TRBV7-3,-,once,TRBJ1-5,TGTGCCAGCAGCTTAACGTTACTTCAGCCCCAGCATTTT,CASSLTLLQPQHF
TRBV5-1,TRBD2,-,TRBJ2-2,TGCGCCAGCAGCCCGGTAGCGGGGGCCGGGGAGCTGTTTTTT,CASSPVAGAGELFF
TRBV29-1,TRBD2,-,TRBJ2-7,TGCAGCGTAAAGAGGGGACTAGCGGGGGTAGGGGAGCAGTACTTC,CSVKRGLAGVGEQYF
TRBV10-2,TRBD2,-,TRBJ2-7,TGCGCCAGCAGTGAGACAGGGACTAGCGGGACCAAGTACTTC,CASSETGTSGTKYF
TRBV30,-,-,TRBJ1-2,TGTGCCTGGCTTAGACAGTTCTATGGCTACACCTTC,CAWLRQFYGYTF
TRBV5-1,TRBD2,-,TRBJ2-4,TGCGCCAGCAGTTCTGGGGGGGGAGCCAAAAACATTCAGTACTTC,CASSSGGGAKNIQYF
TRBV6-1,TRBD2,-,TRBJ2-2,TGTGCCACCCGACTAGCGGGGGGCACCGGGGAGCTGTTTTTT,CATRLAGGTGELFF
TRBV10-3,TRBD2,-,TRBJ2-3,TGTGCCATCAGTGAGCCCGGACTAGACACAGATACGCAGTATTTT,CAISEPGLDTDTQYF
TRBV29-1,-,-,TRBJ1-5,TGCAGCGTTGCAGGGGACAATCAGCCCCAGCATTTT,CSVAGDNQPQHF
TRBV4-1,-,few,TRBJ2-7,TGCGCCAGCAGCCAAGGTGTGGGCTCCTACTACGAGCAGTACTTC,CASSQGVGSYYEQYF
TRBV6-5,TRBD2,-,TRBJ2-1,TGTGCCAGCAGCTTAGCGGGATTATCCTACAATGAGCAGTTCTTC,CASSLAGLSYNEQFF
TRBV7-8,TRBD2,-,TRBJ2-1,TGTGCCAGCAGCTTAGCGCGGGCTAGCGGGGGGTCCCGCTCCTACAATGAGCAGTTCTTC,CASSLARASGGSRSYNEQFF